The source of this T cell receptor beta chain is a study of CD8 T cells in ankylosing spondylitis (dated by TCRdb to between 2016 and 2019). Regarding the study in general: To find TCR variants linked to disease, the study profiled T cell receptor beta repertoires in ankylosing spondylitis patients and healthy donors. The full study cohort was made up of 25 ankylosing spondylitis patients and approximately 100 healthy donors. Peripheral blood was sampled, and synovial fluid was also collected from ankylosing spondylitis patients.

As regards this clonotype: Its antigen specificity is not known. No much larger clone exists at a distance of one base, and base qualities are not known.

Points the paper makes about the study in general: Some motif variants had previously been reported in the synovial fluid and blood of reactive arthritis patients, which suggests shared mechanisms of disease initiation. The disease-linked clones were reported as significantly enriched in matched synovial fluid samples from ankylosing spondylitis patients. In peripheral blood, the disease-linked clones were found at relatively low frequencies and had a CD8+ phenotype. A TCR beta motif made up of several highly homologous amino acid variants appeared to be characteristic of blood from ankylosing spondylitis patients.

Inclusive of the bounding cysteine and phenylalanine, the CDR3 is 12 residues long. Kept here is only the CDR3 DNA, which spans 36 bases and is read in frame from base 1. CDR1 and CDR2 (SEHNR, FQNEAQ) derive from the germline V gene (reference sequence). V is pared back by 8 bases and J by 4 bases, with 9 bases lying between the germline termini. Sequencing was performed on an Illumina HiSeq 2500. TCR beta libraries were prepared by quantitative 5'-RACE with molecular barcodes. The published analysis was carried out like this. A new computational method, built on a probabilistic model of VDJ rearrangement, was used to identify disease-linked TCR variants. TCRdb trimmed the raw reads at Q25, called clones with MiXCR and kept productive beta chains. When rows share a CDR3 protein, they turn into one entry using the most common DNA and genes. V and J calls and clone size were set by TCRdb, not the authors. Across this sample there are around 390,000 distinct CDR3 sequences, with 20% to 25% seen only once. The top ten constitute about 16% of the sample.

This TCR was recovered from a male donor with ankylosing spondylitis. The V gene is TRBV7-9 and the J gene is TRBJ2-1, and perhaps TRBD1 as D gene, on 5 matching bases. Specimen: blood, either unsorted or a sorted T cell fraction (not recorded which). The CDR3 here reads CASLTEYNEQFF. The DNA sequence is as follows: TGTGCCAGCCTGACAGAGTACAATGAGCAGTTCTTC.